This TCR beta chain was recovered during a study of T cells in Graves' hyperthyroidism and ophthalmopathy (dated by TCRdb to about 2019). Study-level background: Peripheral blood was sampled at the time of initial diagnosis, prior to any treatment. A discovery cohort of about a hundred patients, 43 with Graves' ophthalmopathy and over 55 with stable Graves' hyperthyroidism, was used to find distinguishing TCR V-J signatures. An independent validation cohort of under 20 hyperthyroidism patients and 17 patients who later progressed to ophthalmopathy tested prospective prediction of ophthalmopathy. For training and testing, the 100 or so patients in the discovery cohort were randomly divided in a 7:3 ratio. The study also compared thyroid tissue and blood T-cell repertoires from about six Graves' hyperthyroidism patients. Once sampling was done, hyperthyroidism patients were given methimazole at a starting dose of 30 mg daily, whereas ophthalmopathy patients were given high-dose intravenous methylprednisolone. According to the paper, TCR Vbeta CDR3 sequencing was carried out on roughly 130 peripheral blood samples, which came from 40 to 45 ophthalmopathy, around 75 hyperthyroidism and about 17 progressor patients.

Stable Graves' hyperthyroidism was defined as the absence of progression to ophthalmopathy over 18 months of follow-up. Hyperthyroidism patients were aged 18 to 65 years and newly diagnosed, with disease duration of less than 2 months. The study excluded patients with uncontrolled infections, other autoimmune diseases, pregnancy or lactation. Diagnoses relied on clinical symptoms, serum thyroxine and TRAb, thyroid ultrasound and orbital computed tomography. PBMCs were separated from approximately 9.9 ml of fresh peripheral blood using Ficoll-Paque density gradient centrifugation. Total RNA was extracted using Trizol reagent, and RNA quality was assessed on an Agilent 2100 Bioanalyzer. The TCR beta CDR3 regions were amplified from the RNA transcripts. The first round of RT-PCR for the TCR CDR3 was performed with the HTBI primer set and the Qiagen OneStep RT-PCR kit. Libraries were constructed in a second round of multiplex PCR, after which size selection and purification were carried out. The libraries were sequenced on an Illumina HiSeq2000 using paired-end 100 bp reads. As for how the authors treated the data: Raw data were processed with SOAPnuke, discarding reads with adapters, uncalled bases, mean Phred below 15, or no exact constant-primer or identifier match. COPE v1.2.5 was used to merge high-quality paired reads, and clonotypes were defined as unique nucleotide sequences. MiTCR v1.1 was used to align clonotypes to the IMGT TRBV, TRBD and TRBJ reference segments. Only V-J combinations with frequency above 0.0001, covering about 99% of repertoires, were analysed. The TCS score was defined as the ratio of F50 (clonal expansion) to E x V (chaos), calculated using BLOSUM62-based TCRdist between CDR3 peptides within each V-J. Welch's t-statistics and random forest reduced roughly 540 V-J features to roughly 13, which were used in a naive Bayes classifier (R e1071). The public reads were quality trimmed at Q25 with fastp and then assembled into clones with MiXCR by TCRdb, keeping productive beta chains. Duplicate CDR3 protein sequences are folded into a single record with the most common DNA and genes. TCRdb, not the authors, supplied the V and J calls. Across this sample there are 700,000 or so distinct CDR3 sequences, with about a sixth seen only once. The ten most abundant clones make up 8.4% of the sample.

What the work shows at the level of the full study, not this receptor alone: Sample size was not statistically predetermined, and blinding of investigators to group allocation was not performed. Most expanded thyroid clonotypes (frequency above 0.001) were also detected in blood, suggesting blood repertoires may reflect thyroid immune responses. A model built on a 13 V-J signature distinguished ophthalmopathy from stable hyperthyroidism, reaching 85% to 90% sensitivity and under 84% specificity in cross-validation and 80%/75% in testing. In validation, the model predicted progression to ophthalmopathy with approximately 71% sensitivity and about 73% specificity, a median of around 6.6 months before onset.

This clonotype was recorded a few times. Its antigen is unknown. Base qualities are missing; no much larger clone stands one base away. According to the germline V gene (reference sequence), CDR1 reads MNHEY and CDR2 reads SMNVEV. V is clipped by 8 bases and J by 0 bases, and the sequence between their germline boundaries is 16 bases long. The CDR3, from cysteine to phenylalanine, totals 15 residues. Only the CDR3 portion is preserved as DNA: 45 bases, with reading frame beginning at the first base. The sequence links TRBV27 to TRBJ1-1, with the D gene uncertain. This clonotype was obtained from a man younger than 35 with Graves' hyperthyroidism. Sequenced: blood. The encoded CDR3 is CASSGDTQMNTEAFF. The nucleotide sequence is TGTGCCAGCTCCGGGGATACCCAGATGAACACTGAAGCTTTCTTT.